The 31 T cell receptor beta chains given below trace back to one sample, sequenced in a study of blood T cell repertoires in COVID-19 (TCRdb year 2020). The method was the immunoSEQ multiplex PCR assay. TCRdb took over this immuneACCESS table, retaining in-frame rearrangements with V and J assigned. Such tables are incomplete; in checked studies, under half of the missing clones stem from an unresolved V gene, and the remainder is unexplained. The sample table shows approximately 220,000 clones, and 80% to 85% are seen once. Less than 7% of the sample goes to the ten largest clones. Sequences were obtained from PBMCs or T cells enriched from blood (not recorded which). Source of these receptors: a woman between 40 and 50 years old who had recovered from COVID-19.

V is TRBV5-1 and J is TRBJ2-1; D might be TRBD2 (7 bases). The CDR3 totals 15 residues. The ends were cut back, 7 bases at V and 9 bases at J, with 23 bases in the middle. In germline, CDR1 is SGHRS, CDR2 YFSETQ. DNA of the CDR3: TGCGCCAGCCAGGGGAGGGCAGGGGTCCTTGGTGAGCAGTTCTTC. Protein: CASQGRAGVLGEQFF.

This clone came up a few times. V and J are TRBV19 and TRBJ2-4, with D perhaps matching TRBD1 (5 bases). Germline V gene lookup returns CDR1 LNHDA and CDR2 SQIVND (reference sequence). There are 13 residues in the CDR3. V gave up 3 bases and J gave up 5 bases, with 8 bases separating them. As DNA, the CDR3 is TGTGCCAGTAGTATTGTAGGGGAAAACATTCAGTACTTC. It yields the protein CASSIVGENIQYF. The whole variable domain, filled in from reference TRBV19 and TRBJ2-4, reads DGGITQSPKYLFRKEGQNVTLSCEQNLNHDAMYWYRQDPGQGLRLIYYSQIVNDFQKGDIAEGYSVSREKKESFPLTVTSAQKNPTAFYLCASSIVGENIQYFGAGTRLSVL.

The genes are TRBV14 and TRBJ2-5; TRBD1 matches 7 bases. V shed 1 base, J shed 2 bases, and the junction held 1 base outside the gene matches. There are 14 residues in the CDR3. The V gene's germline CDR1 is SGHDN and CDR2 FVKESK. Here the CDR3 DNA reads TGTGCCAGCAGCCAAGGGACAGGACAAGAGACCCAGTACTTC. Translation: CASSQGTGQETQYF.

J is TRBJ2-3 and V is TRBV11-3, with D possibly TRBD2 on 6 matching bases. Germline V lookup: CDR1 SGHNT, CDR2 YENEEA. V was pared by 5 bases and J by 0 bases, with 21 bases between. The CDR3 is made up of 18 amino acids. CDR3 protein: CASSRRRLGSGSTDTQYF. CDR3 bases: TGTGCCAGCAGCCGAAGGCGTTTAGGTAGCGGAAGCACAGATACGCAGTATTTT. The whole variable domain, filled in from reference TRBV11-3 and TRBJ2-3, reads EAGVVQSPRYKIIEKKQPVAFWCNPISGHNTLYWYLQNLGQGPELLIRYENEEAVDDSQLPKDRFSAERLKGVDSTLKIQPAELGDSAVYLCASSRRRLGSGSTDTQYFGPGTRLTVL.

V is TRBV7-2 and J is TRBJ1-5; D is unresolved. Looked up from germline, CDR1 is SGHTA and CDR2 is FQGNSA. This CDR3 has 13 amino acids. V was trimmed by 1 base and J by 6 bases, leaving 7 bases between them. The CDR3 loop is CASSLVRAQPQHF. Here the CDR3 DNA reads TGTGCCAGCAGCTTAGTGCGGGCTCAGCCCCAGCATTTT. The whole variable domain, remainder taken from reference TRBV7-2 and TRBJ1-5, is GAGVSQSPSNKVTEKGKDVELRCDPISGHTALYWYRQSLGQGLEFLIYFQGNSAPDKSGLPSDRFSAERTGGSVSTLTIQRTQQEDSAVYLCASSLVRAQPQHFGDGTRLSIL.

V is TRBV7-8 and J is TRBJ1-4; D call uncertain. The CDR3 runs 15 residues. Germline CDR1 reads SGHVS; CDR2 reads FQNEAQ. V lost 2 bases, J lost 0 bases, and 7 bases lay in between. CDR3 protein: CASSLFGTTNEKLFF. CDR3 sequence (DNA): TGTGCCAGCAGCTTATTTGGCACAACTAATGAAAAACTGTTTTTT.

The gene calls are TRBV10-1 and TRBJ2-1, with TRBD2 identical over 11 bases. This CDR3 has 15 amino acids. V shed 2 bases, J shed 6 bases, and the junction held 3 bases outside the gene matches. The germline V gene has CDR1 WNHNN and CDR2 SYGVQD (reference sequence). CDR3 bases: TGCGCCAGCAGTGAGACTAGCGGGAGACCCAATGAGCAGTTCTTC. It codes for CASSETSGRPNEQFF.

The chain is built from TRBV19 and TRBJ1-1, with 9 bases fitting TRBD1. CDR3 length equals 16 residues. V gave up 5 bases and J gave up 3 bases; unmatched junction bases: 10. CDR1 is LNHDA, CDR2 SQIVND, per germline (reference sequence). This CDR3 reads CASSQTGGSWYTEAFF. CDR3 bases: TGTGCCAGTAGTCAGACAGGGGGGTCATGGTACACTGAAGCTTTCTTT.

This clone was counted a single time. The V gene is TRBV28, the J gene TRBJ2-1, with D possibly matching TRBD2 (5 bases). Trimming pared 5 bases from V and 1 base from J, leaving 12 bases between. Germline-derived CDR1 and CDR2 are MDHEN and SYDVKM. The CDR3 totals 15 residues. This chain's CDR3 is CASSRSGNSYNEQFF. The CDR3 DNA follows: TGTGCCAGCAGTCGGAGCGGTAATTCCTACAATGAGCAGTTCTTC.

This chain uses TRBV5-5 with TRBJ1-1, with 8 bases fitting TRBD1. The CDR3 is 17 amino acids. Looked up from germline, CDR1 is SGHKS and CDR2 is YYEKEE (reference sequence). Trimming at V came to 4 bases and at J to 6 bases, leaving 17 bases not matched to a gene. CDR3 sequence (DNA): TGTGCCAGCAGCGGCGCGACAGGGGCATATATCATCGCTGAAGCTTTCTTT. Amino acids: CASSGATGAYIIAEAFF. Looking up the rest from reference TRBV5-5 and TRBJ1-1 gives the full variable domain: DAGVTQSPTHLIKTRGQQVTLRCSPISGHKSVSWYQQVLGQGPQFIFQYYEKEERGRGNFPDRFSARQFPNYSSELNVNALLLGDSALYLCASSGATGAYIIAEAFFGQGTRLTVV.

The chain carries TRBV6-5 and TRBJ2-5, with 7 positions matching TRBD1. The CDR3 has 13 amino acids. V was pared by 5 bases and J by 3 bases, with 3 bases of the junction left unmatched. CDR1 is MNHEY and CDR2 is SVGAGI in the germline V gene. The CDR3 loop reads CASSTGTEETQYF. The CDR3 DNA is TGTGCCAGCAGTACGGGGACAGAAGAGACCCAGTACTTC.

The gene calls are TRBV30 and TRBJ1-5; possibly TRBD1 for D (6 bases). The CDR3 totals 16 residues. The germline V gene has CDR1 GTSNPN and CDR2 SVGIG (reference sequence). The V end lost 0 bases, the J end lost 0 bases, and 12 bases lay between the germline ends. Written as DNA, the CDR3 is TGTGCCTGGAGTGTCAGCAGGGGCCGTAGCAATCAGCCCCAGCATTTT. Translating gives CAWSVSRGRSNQPQHF.

The rearrangement links TRBV19 to TRBJ1-5; no firm D call. Germline loops: CDR1 LNHDA, CDR2 SQIVND (reference sequence). Trimming took 2 bases from V and 3 from J, leaving 5 bases between them. The CDR3 extends over 13 amino acids. The CDR3 DNA reads as TGTGCCAGTAGTATACAGTACAATCAGCCCCAGCATTTT. This translates into CASSIQYNQPQHF.

The rearrangement joins TRBV7-2 to TRBJ2-7; 7 bases are a match to TRBD2. Trimming cost V 5 bases and J 2 bases; bases outside gene matches: 3. Germline lookup yields CDR1 SGHTA and CDR2 FQGNSA. CDR3 size: 13 residues. CDR3 sequence (DNA): TGTGCCAGCAGCGTCGGACTAGCCTACGAGCAGTACGTC. Translation gives CASSVGLAYEQYV.

V is TRBV9 and J is TRBJ1-3; D may be TRBD1 (6 bases). This CDR3 comprises 17 residues. V shed 3 bases and J shed 7 bases, with 23 bases lying between them. Germline V gene data show CDR1 as SGDLS and CDR2 as YYNGEE. CDR3 residues: CASSAGRDNWDRNTIYF. CDR3 coding DNA: TGTGCCAGCAGCGCGGGGAGGGACAATTGGGACCGGAACACCATATATTTT.

This clone came up a few times. V and J are TRBV7-3 and TRBJ2-2; D uncertain. The CDR3 length is 15 residues. V lost 5 bases to trimming and J lost 4 bases, with 14 bases between them. Germline CDR1 and CDR2: SGHTA and FQGTGA. CDR3 bases: TGTGCCAGCAGCCTGCTCAGTCCGGGCACCGGGGAGCTGTTTTTT. It specifies CASSLLSPGTGELFF.

The chain combines TRBV4-1 with TRBJ2-7; the match to TRBD2 covers 10 bases. The V and J ends lost 0 bases and 0 bases, in that order; junction bases with no gene match: 5. CDR3 length: 17 residues. Germline CDR1 MGHRA, CDR2 YSYEKL. The CDR3 sequence is CASSQDTSGNVSYEQYF. CDR3 DNA: TGCGCCAGCAGCCAAGATACTAGCGGGAACGTCTCCTACGAGCAGTACTTC.

This chain connects TRBV7-9 to TRBJ2-2, with 7 bases that match TRBD1. The germline gives CDR1 SEHNR, CDR2 FQNEAQ (reference sequence). CDR3 length equals 15 residues. Trimming removed 5 bases from V and 7 bases from J; junction bases left unmatched: 10. CDR3 nucleotide sequence: TGTGCCAGCAGCCAGCATGGGACAGAGGGCGGGGAGCTGTTTTTT. It specifies CASSQHGTEGGELFF.

V usage is TRBV24-1 and J usage is TRBJ2-5; weak D call: TRBD1 (6 bases). Germline V lookup: CDR1 KGHDR, CDR2 SFDVKD. The CDR3 runs to 16 residues. With 5 bases removed from V and 2 bases from J, the gap between germline ends came to 17 bases. The CDR3 loop is CATSGAGTSLQETQYF. In nucleotides, the CDR3 is TGTGCCACCAGTGGTGCCGGGACAAGTCTTCAAGAGACCCAGTACTTC.

CDR3 loop: CASSPLTAGDVAYNEQFF. The CDR3, as DNA: TGTGCCAGCAGTCCACTGACCGCGGGAGACGTCGCCTACAATGAGCAGTTCTTC. The chain uses TRBV28 and TRBJ2-1; 7 bases match TRBD2. The V gene end was trimmed by 5 bases and the J gene end by 2 bases; junction bases not matched to a gene: 15. CDR1 and CDR2 (germline): MDHEN, SYDVKM. The CDR3 runs 18 residues.

The rearrangement links TRBV7-2 to TRBJ2-7, with 9 bases identical to TRBD1. Trimming at V came to 2 bases and at J to 0 bases, leaving 2 bases not matched to a gene. CDR3 length equals 15 residues. The germline CDR1 and CDR2 sequences are SGHTA and FQGNSA. This chain's CDR3 is CASSLSGQGSYEQYV. In DNA, the CDR3 is TGTGCCAGCAGCTTATCGGGACAGGGCTCCTACGAGCAGTACGTC.

The chain links TRBV9 to TRBJ1-1, with a tentative D call TRBD1 (5 bases). V lost 1 base to trimming and J lost 6 bases, with 16 bases between them. Germline loops: CDR1 SGDLS, CDR2 YYNGEE. The CDR3 consists of 15 residues. This chain's CDR3 is CASSVRQGPDPEAFF. DNA for the CDR3: TGTGCCAGCAGCGTACGGCAGGGCCCGGACCCTGAAGCTTTCTTT.

The chain is built from TRBV4-2 and TRBJ2-7, with 7 bases matching TRBD1. V lost 4 bases to trimming and J lost 1 base; unmatched junction nucleotides: 10. The germline V gene encodes CDR1 LGHNA and CDR2 YNFKEQ. The CDR3 is 16 amino acids. In DNA form, the CDR3 reads TGTGCCAGCAGCCCCTCGTCCGGGACAGAGTCCTACGAGCAGTACTTC. It yields the protein CASSPSSGTESYEQYF.

As regards this clone: Different DNA sequences within this sample yield the same CDR3. The rearrangement joins TRBV7-9 to TRBJ2-7, with a weak D call TRBD2 (5 bases). Trimming removed 2 bases at V and 4 bases at J, with 9 bases between. Germline V gene sequence: CDR1 SEHNR, CDR2 FQNEAQ (reference sequence). The CDR3 runs 13 residues. DNA of the CDR3: TGTGCCAGCAGCTTAACCTCGGGGTACGAGCAGTACTTC. This codes for CASSLTSGYEQYF. The full variable domain, rest sourced from reference TRBV7-9 and TRBJ2-7, is DTGVSQNPRHKITKRGQNVTFRCDPISEHNRLYWYRQTLGQGPEFLTYFQNEAQLEKSRLLSDRFSAERPKGSFSTLEIQRTEQGDSAMYLCASSLTSGYEQYFGPGTRLTVT.

The table lists this clone with a count of one. The V and J genes are TRBV6-1 and TRBJ1-6, with TRBD1 matching 7 bases. CDR3 size: 14 residues. The V gene's germline CDR1 is MNHNS and CDR2 SASEGT. V dropped 7 bases and J dropped 8; count of bases not matched to a gene: 8. DNA of the CDR3: TGTGCCAGCAATAAGGGGGCCAGGGATTCACCCCTCCACTTT. It codes for CASNKGARDSPLHF.

This clone was seen more than once but under ten times. The V call is TRBV29-1, the J call TRBJ2-1, with no clear D. CDR1 SQVTM and CDR2 ANQGSEA come from the germline V gene. V was pared by 7 bases and J by 2 bases, with 12 bases between. The CDR3 totals 13 residues. CDR3 residues: CSAELRTYNEQFF. In nucleotides, the CDR3 is TGCAGCGCCGAGCTCAGGACCTACAATGAGCAGTTCTTC.

This chain links TRBV5-4 with TRBJ1-1; TRBD1 is a possible D gene (6 bases). There are 14 residues in the CDR3. Per germline, CDR1 SGHNT and CDR2 YYREEE (reference sequence). V dropped 4 bases and J dropped 1 base, with 11 bases sitting between them. The CDR3 region has the DNA TGTGCCAGCAGCCCCGGACAGAAGAACACTGAAGCTTTCTTT. Translated, it gives CASSPGQKNTEAFF.

This clone was counted at least ten times. The rearrangement joins TRBV19 to TRBJ2-4; no reliable D call. Germline values: CDR1 LNHDA, CDR2 SQIVND (reference sequence). CDR3 length: 13 amino acids. V was cut by 6 bases and J by 3 bases, with 9 bases left in between. CDR3 bases: TGTGCCAGTAGGCCGGGTGGCAAAAACATTCAGTACTTC. Amino acids: CASRPGGKNIQYF.

This chain connects TRBV10-3 to TRBJ2-3, with TRBD2 identical over 12 bases. CDR1 and CDR2 (germline): ENHRY, SYGVKD. This CDR3 comprises 17 residues. Trimming cost V 2 bases and J 1 base; bases outside gene matches: 4. CDR3 coding DNA: TGTGCCATCAGTGAGACTAGCGGGAGGTTTGGCACAGATACGCAGTATTTT. As protein: CAISETSGRFGTDTQYF.

This clone was seen a single time. The chain is built from TRBV3-1 (or the pseudogene TRBV3-2) and TRBJ1-1; TRBD1 matches at 8 bases. The CDR3 contains 14 residues. Per germline, CDR1 LGHDT and CDR2 YNNKEL (reference sequence). V lost 6 bases to trimming and J lost 6 bases; unmatched junction nucleotides: 9. In nucleotides, the CDR3 is TGTGCCAGCAGGACAGGGGCGGCGGGGGCTGAAGCTTTCTTT. It specifies CASRTGAAGAEAFF.

The gene calls are TRBV7-8 and TRBJ2-1, with 9 bases that match TRBD2. This CDR3 is 16 amino acids long. In germline, CDR1 is SGHVS, CDR2 FQNEAQ. The J segment lost 0 bases and the V segment lost 7 bases, leaving 7 bases of the junction unmatched. CDR3 nucleotides: TGTGCCAGCACCTCATTAGCGGGAGCCTCCTACAATGAGCAGTTCTTC. As protein: CASTSLAGASYNEQFF.